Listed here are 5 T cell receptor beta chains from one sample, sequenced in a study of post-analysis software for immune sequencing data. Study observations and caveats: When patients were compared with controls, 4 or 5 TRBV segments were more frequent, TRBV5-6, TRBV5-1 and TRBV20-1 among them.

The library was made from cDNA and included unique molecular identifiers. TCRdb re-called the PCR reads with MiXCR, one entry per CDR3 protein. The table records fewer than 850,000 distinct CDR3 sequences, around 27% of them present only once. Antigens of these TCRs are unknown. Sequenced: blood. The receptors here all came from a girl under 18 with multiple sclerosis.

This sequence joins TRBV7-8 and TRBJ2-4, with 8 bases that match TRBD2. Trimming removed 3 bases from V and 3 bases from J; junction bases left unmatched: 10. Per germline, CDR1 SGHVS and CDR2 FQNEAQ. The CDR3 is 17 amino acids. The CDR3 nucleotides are TGTGCCAGCAGCTTTTTACACGGGAGGGCCGGCAAAAACATTCAGTACTTC. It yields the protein CASSFLHGRAGKNIQYF. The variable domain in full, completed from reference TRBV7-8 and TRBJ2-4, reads GAGVSQSPRYKVAKRGQDVALRCDPISGHVSLFWYQQALGQGPEFLTYFQNEAQLDKSGLPSDRFFAERPEGSVSTLKIQRTQQEDSAVYLCASSFLHGRAGKNIQYFGAGTRLSVL.

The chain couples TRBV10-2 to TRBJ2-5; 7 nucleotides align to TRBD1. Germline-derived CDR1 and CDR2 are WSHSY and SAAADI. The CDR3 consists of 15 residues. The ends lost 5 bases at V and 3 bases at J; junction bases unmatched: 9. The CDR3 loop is CASSHLTGREETQYF. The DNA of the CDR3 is TGCGCCAGCAGTCACTTGACAGGGAGAGAAGAGACCCAGTACTTC.

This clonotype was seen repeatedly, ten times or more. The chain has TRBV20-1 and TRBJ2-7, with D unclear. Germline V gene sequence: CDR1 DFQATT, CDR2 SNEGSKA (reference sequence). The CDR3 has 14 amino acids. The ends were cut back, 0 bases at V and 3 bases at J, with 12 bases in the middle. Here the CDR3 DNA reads TGCAGTGCTAGAGATCAGGTCAGAATCTACGAGCAGTACTTC. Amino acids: CSARDQVRIYEQYF.

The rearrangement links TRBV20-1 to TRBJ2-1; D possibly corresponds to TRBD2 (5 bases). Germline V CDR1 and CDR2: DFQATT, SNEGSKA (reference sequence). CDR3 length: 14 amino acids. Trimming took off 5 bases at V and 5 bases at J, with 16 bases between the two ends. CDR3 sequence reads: CSAPRRDFHNEQFF. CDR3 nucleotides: TGCAGTGCTCCTCGCCGGGATTTCCACAATGAGCAGTTCTTC.

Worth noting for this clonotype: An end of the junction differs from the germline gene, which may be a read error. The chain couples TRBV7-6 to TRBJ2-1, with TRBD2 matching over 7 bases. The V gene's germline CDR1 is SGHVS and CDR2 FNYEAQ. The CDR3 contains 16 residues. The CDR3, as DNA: TGTGCCAGCAGCTTGTCCCTTCGCGGGGGATACAATGGGCAGTTCTTC. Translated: CASSLSLRGGYNGQFF. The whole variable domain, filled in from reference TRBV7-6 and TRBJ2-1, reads GAGVSQSPRYKVTKRGQDVALRCDPISGHVSLYWYRQALGQGPEFLTYFNYEAQQDKSGLPNDRFSAERPEGSISTLTIQRTEQRDSAMYRCASSLSLRGGYNGQFFGPGTRLTVL.